The clone carrying this T cell receptor (beta chain) has a handful of counts. Germline V gene lookup returns CDR1 LGHDT and CDR2 YNNKEL (reference sequence). The CDR3 has 13 amino acids. Between the trimmed V and J ends, which lost 4 bases and 9 bases, there was a span of 13 bases. It was with a sample-barcoded 5' primer and a J-beta primer mix that a second PCR of roughly 7 to 12 cycles was run. Tags on each cDNA molecule came from a template-switch adaptor with 12 random nucleotides. A single record per CDR3 protein comes from TCRdb applying MiXCR to the 5' RACE reads. This table holds 790,000 or so distinct CDR3 sequences, roughly three fifths found once. This sample is part of a study of blood T cells in healthy people across ages.

The material sequenced was blood. The receptor was isolated from a middle-aged man in good health. The chain carries TRBV3-1 and TRBJ2-1; D is possibly TRBD1 (6 bases). The CDR3, as DNA: TGTGCCAGCAGCCGATCAACAGGGACTGAGCAGTTCTTC. Its protein is CASSRSTGTEQFF.